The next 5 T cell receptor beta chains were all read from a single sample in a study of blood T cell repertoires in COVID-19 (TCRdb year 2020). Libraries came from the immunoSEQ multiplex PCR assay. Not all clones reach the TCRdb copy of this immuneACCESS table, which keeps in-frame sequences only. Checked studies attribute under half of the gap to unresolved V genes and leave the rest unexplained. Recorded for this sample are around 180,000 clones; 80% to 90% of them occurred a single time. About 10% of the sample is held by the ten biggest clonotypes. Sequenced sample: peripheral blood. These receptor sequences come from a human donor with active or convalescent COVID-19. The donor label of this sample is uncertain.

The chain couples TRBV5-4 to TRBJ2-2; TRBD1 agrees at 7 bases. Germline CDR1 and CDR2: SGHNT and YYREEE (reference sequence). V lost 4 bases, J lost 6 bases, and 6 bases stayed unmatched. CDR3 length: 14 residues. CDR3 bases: TGTGCCAGCAGCCACCGAAGGGGGCCCGGGGAGCTGTTTTTT. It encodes CASSHRRGPGELFF.

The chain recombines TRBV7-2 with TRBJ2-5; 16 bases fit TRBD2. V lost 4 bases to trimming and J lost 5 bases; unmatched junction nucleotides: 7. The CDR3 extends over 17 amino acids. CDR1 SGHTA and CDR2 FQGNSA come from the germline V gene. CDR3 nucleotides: TGTGCCAGCAGCTCAGGGACTAGCGGGAGGGCCAGGGAGACCCAGTACTTC. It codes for CASSSGTSGRARETQYF.

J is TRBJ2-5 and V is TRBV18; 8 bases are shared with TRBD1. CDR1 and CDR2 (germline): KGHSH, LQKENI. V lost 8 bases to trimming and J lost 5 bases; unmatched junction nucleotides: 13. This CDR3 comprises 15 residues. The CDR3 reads CASAYLQGEGETQYF. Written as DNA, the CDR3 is TGTGCCAGCGCATATTTACAGGGGGAAGGTGAGACCCAGTACTTC.

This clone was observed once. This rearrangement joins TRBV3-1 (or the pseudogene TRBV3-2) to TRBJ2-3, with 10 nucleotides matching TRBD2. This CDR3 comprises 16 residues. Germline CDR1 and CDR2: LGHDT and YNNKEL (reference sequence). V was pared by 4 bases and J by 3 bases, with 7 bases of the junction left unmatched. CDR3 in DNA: TGTGCCAGCAGCCGACCAGCGGGGGGGTGGACAGATACGCAGTATTTT. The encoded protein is CASSRPAGGWTDTQYF.

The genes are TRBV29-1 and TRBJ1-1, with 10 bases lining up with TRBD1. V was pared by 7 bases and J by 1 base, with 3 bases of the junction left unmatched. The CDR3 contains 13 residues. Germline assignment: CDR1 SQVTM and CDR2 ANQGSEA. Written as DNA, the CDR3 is TGCAGCGGGGACAGGGGACAGAACACTGAAGCTTTCTTT. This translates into CSGDRGQNTEAFF.